A selection of T cell receptor beta chains follows, all from one sample in a study of CD8 T cells in ankylosing spondylitis. One entry per CDR3 protein, called by TCRdb with MiXCR from the 5' RACE reads. The sample lists about 240,000 distinct CDR3 sequences; approximately 12% were seen once. Material: blood, either unsorted or a sorted T cell fraction (not recorded which). Receptor source: a male donor with ankylosing spondylitis or in good health (not recorded which). CDR3s include the opening cysteine and the closing phenylalanine or tryptophan. D genes are given only for firm matches. Clone size is given for some rows only: seen once, a few or many times, or a class if the clone is expanded.

.	14	many	TRBJ2-7	TRBV29-1	CSVELGGQSYEQYF	TGCAGCGTTGAACTTGGAGGACAGTCCTACGAGCAGTACTTC
.	15	few	TRBJ2-5	TRBV6-5	CASSYSLGTRETQYF	TGTGCCAGCAGTTACTCGCTCGGGACCAGGGAGACCCAGTACTTC
.	14	many	TRBJ2-7	TRBV12-3/TRBV12-4	CASRLPGAQYEQYF	TGTGCCAGCAGGCTGCCGGGGGCTCAGTACGAGCAGTACTTC
.	13	many	TRBJ2-5	TRBV10-3	CAIGLAPQLTQYF	TGTGCCATCGGCCTAGCGCCCCAATTGACCCAGTACTTC
TRBD1	15	.	TRBJ2-7	TRBV27	CASSPQGSASYEQYF	TGTGCCAGCAGTCCACAGGGGAGTGCCTCCTACGAGCAGTACTTC
.	14	many	TRBJ2-7	TRBV5-6	CASSSDKEPYEQYF	TGTGCCAGCAGCTCGGACAAGGAACCCTACGAGCAGTACTTC
.	16	many	TRBJ2-2	TRBV5-6	CASSLALGGNTGELFF	TGTGCCAGCAGCTTGGCCTTGGGGGGGAACACCGGGGAGCTGTTTTTT
TRBD1	13	many	TRBJ1-1	TRBV19	CASRDRGHTEAFF	TGTGCCAGCAGGGACAGGGGTCATACTGAAGCTTTCTTT
TRBD2	13	many	TRBJ2-1	TRBV7-2	CASSPGGANEQFF	TGTGCCAGCAGCCCCGGGGGGGCAAATGAGCAGTTCTTC
TRBD2	16	many	TRBJ2-7	TRBV5-1	CASSLSSSGRGYEQYF	TGCGCCAGCAGCTTGTCGTCTAGCGGGAGAGGTTACGAGCAGTACTTC
.	14	many	TRBJ1-1	TRBV20-1	CSAGPGEFNTEAFF	TGCAGTGCGGGCCCAGGGGAATTTAACACTGAAGCTTTCTTT
.	17	few	TRBJ1-3	TRBV3-1	CASSQGTGSASGNTIYF	TGTGCCAGCAGCCAAGGCACGGGGTCAGCCTCTGGAAACACCATATATTTT
TRBD1	16	few	TRBJ2-6	TRBV20-1	CSAHSQGVRGANVLTF	TGCAGTGCGCATAGTCAGGGGGTGAGGGGGGCCAACGTCCTGACTTTC
.	15	many	TRBJ2-5	TRBV7-2	CASSLLGGSQETQYF	TGTGCCAGCAGCTTACTGGGGGGCAGCCAAGAGACCCAGTACTTC
TRBD1	14	few	TRBJ2-5	TRBV29-1	CSVEKGTGQETQYF	TGCAGCGTTGAAAAAGGGACAGGCCAAGAGACCCAGTACTTC
.	14	many	TRBJ2-7	TRBV5-1	CASSLGASTYEQYF	TGCGCCAGCAGCTTGGGAGCCTCTACCTACGAGCAGTACTTC
.	15	many	TRBJ1-3	TRBV12-3/TRBV12-4	CASSPEVSSGNTIYF	TGTGCCAGCAGTCCGGAAGTTAGCTCTGGAAACACCATATATTTT
TRBD1	16	many	TRBJ1-2	TRBV12-3/TRBV12-4	CASSLTETGMEWGYTF	TGTGCCAGCAGTCTTACAGAGACAGGGATGGAGTGGGGCTACACCTTC
.	15	.	TRBJ2-3	TRBV2	CASGLLGGGADTQYF	TGTGCCAGCGGACTCCTGGGGGGAGGTGCAGATACGCAGTATTTT
TRBD1	13	.	TRBJ1-1	TRBV12-3/TRBV12-4	CASRATGQPLAFF	TGTGCCAGCAGGGCAACGGGACAGCCTCTGGCTTTCTTT
.	15	few	TRBJ2-5	TRBV7-2	CASSLGTGVQETQYF	TGTGCCAGCAGCTTAGGTACAGGTGTACAAGAGACCCAGTACTTC